A selection of T cell receptor beta chains follows, all from one sample in a study of shared clonotypes between healthy human individuals. The protocol was immunoSEQ multiplex PCR, while the TCRdb copy is restricted to in-frame clones and leaves out a portion. There are about 2 million clones in the sample; 85% to 95% occur only once, and approximately 1.2% lies in the top ten. The sample taken for sequencing was naive CD8+ T cells sorted from blood. These receptors came from a man aged 18 to 29 in good health. The CDR3 runs from the conserved cysteine through the conserved F or W. Each record gives: V gene, CDR3 length, D gene, J gene, CDR3 protein, CDR3 DNA. The D gene is left open where the match is weak.

TRBV7-7	14	NA	TRBJ2-5	CASSLAASQETQYF	TGTGCTAGCAGCTTAGCAGCCAGCCAAGAGACCCAGTACTTC
TRBV7-2	13	NA	TRBJ2-7	CASSQTEPGEQYF	TGTGCCAGCAGCCAGACGGAGCCGGGAGAGCAGTACTTC
TRBV13	17	NA	TRBJ2-7	CASSLGRTPQSSYEQYF	TGTGCCAGCAGCTTAGGACGGACACCTCAATCCTCCTACGAGCAGTACTTC
TRBV5-6	14	NA	TRBJ1-1	CASSSVQGHTEAFF	TGTGCCAGCAGCTCCGTACAGGGCCACACTGAAGCTTTCTTT
TRBV30	16	TRBD2	TRBJ2-4	CAWSVASGRFLDIQYF	TGTGCCTGGAGTGTAGCCAGCGGGAGGTTTTTGGACATTCAGTACTTC
TRBV4-1	13	NA	TRBJ2-7	CASSQKTTYEQYF	TGCGCCAGCAGCCAAAAGACCACCTACGAGCAGTACTTC
TRBV28	16	NA	TRBJ2-7	CASSFGFGGEGYEQYF	TGTGCCAGCAGTTTCGGGTTTGGAGGAGAAGGATACGAGCAGTACTTC
TRBV5-4	14	TRBD1	TRBJ1-2	CASIAQGAGYGYTF	TGTGCCAGCATCGCGCAGGGGGCAGGGTATGGCTACACCTTC
TRBV29-1	14	TRBD1	TRBJ1-2	CSVEEVTGTDGYTF	TGCAGCGTTGAAGAGGTTACCGGGACAGATGGCTACACCTTC
TRBV19	13	NA	TRBJ1-1	CASSLDLNTEAFF	TGTGCCAGTAGCTTGGACTTGAACACTGAAGCTTTCTTT
TRBV25-1	15	NA	TRBJ1-4	CASTEEGLTNEKLFF	TGTGCCAGCACTGAAGAAGGGCTGACTAATGAAAAACTGTTTTTT
TRBV5-5	14	TRBD2	TRBJ2-7	CASSITSGSYEQYF	TGTGCCAGCAGCATAACTAGCGGGAGTTACGAGCAGTACTTC
TRBV7-9	14	NA	TRBJ2-1	CASSLEEGMVEQFF	TGTGCCAGCAGCTTAGAGGAGGGTATGGTGGAGCAGTTCTTC
TRBV7-8	17	TRBD2	TRBJ2-3	CASSRGLAGVGTDTQYF	TGTGCCAGCAGCCGTGGACTAGCGGGAGTGGGAACAGATACGCAGTATTTT
TRBV5-4	13	NA	TRBJ2-2	CASSLGNTGELFF	TGTGCCAGCAGCTTGGGAAACACCGGGGAGCTGTTTTTT
TRBV9	14	TRBD1	TRBJ1-5	CASSTGQGGQPQHF	TGTGCCAGCAGCACGGGACAGGGAGGTCAGCCCCAGCATTTT
TRBV2	14	NA	TRBJ2-7	CALKGSPGAYEQYF	TGTGCTCTAAAAGGAAGTCCGGGAGCCTACGAGCAGTACTTC
TRBV5-6	16	TRBD1	TRBJ2-7	CASSSGTGGVPYEQYF	TGTGCCAGCAGCTCAGGGACAGGGGGTGTTCCCTACGAGCAGTACTTC
TRBV7-6	15	TRBD2	TRBJ2-7	CASSLEASGAYEQYF	TGTGCCAGCAGCTTAGAGGCTAGCGGAGCCTACGAGCAGTACTTC
TRBV2	14	NA	TRBJ2-1	CASSEIPSIGEQFF	TGTGCCAGCAGCGAAATCCCTAGCATTGGTGAGCAGTTCTTC
TRBV11-2	14	NA	TRBJ2-1	CASATAYSYNEQFF	TGTGCCAGCGCCACGGCGTACTCCTACAATGAGCAGTTCTTC